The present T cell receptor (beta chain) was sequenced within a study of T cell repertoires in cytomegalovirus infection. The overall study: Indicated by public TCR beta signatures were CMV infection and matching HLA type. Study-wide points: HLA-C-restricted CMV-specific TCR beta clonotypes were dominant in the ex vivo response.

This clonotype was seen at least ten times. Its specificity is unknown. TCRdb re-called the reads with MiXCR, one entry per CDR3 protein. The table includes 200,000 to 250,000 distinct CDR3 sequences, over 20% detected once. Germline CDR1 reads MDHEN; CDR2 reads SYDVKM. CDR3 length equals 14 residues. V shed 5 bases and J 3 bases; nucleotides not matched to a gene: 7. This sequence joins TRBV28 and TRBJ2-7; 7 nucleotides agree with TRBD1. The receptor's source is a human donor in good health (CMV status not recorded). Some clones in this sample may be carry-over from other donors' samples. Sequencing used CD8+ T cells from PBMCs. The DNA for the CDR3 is TGTGCCAGCAGTCCGCGGACAGGCGACTACGAGCAGTACTTC. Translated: CASSPRTGDYEQYF.